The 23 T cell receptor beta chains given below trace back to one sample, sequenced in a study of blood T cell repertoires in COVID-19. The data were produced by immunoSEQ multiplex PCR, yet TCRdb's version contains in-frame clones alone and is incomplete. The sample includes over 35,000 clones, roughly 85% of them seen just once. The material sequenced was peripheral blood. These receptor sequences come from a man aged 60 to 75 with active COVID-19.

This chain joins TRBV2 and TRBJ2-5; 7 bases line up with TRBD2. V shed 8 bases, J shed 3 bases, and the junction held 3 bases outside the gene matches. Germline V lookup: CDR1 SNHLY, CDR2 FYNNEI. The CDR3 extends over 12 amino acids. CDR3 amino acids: CASGGVEETQYF. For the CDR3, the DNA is TGTGCCAGCGGGGGGGTAGAAGAGACCCAGTACTTC.

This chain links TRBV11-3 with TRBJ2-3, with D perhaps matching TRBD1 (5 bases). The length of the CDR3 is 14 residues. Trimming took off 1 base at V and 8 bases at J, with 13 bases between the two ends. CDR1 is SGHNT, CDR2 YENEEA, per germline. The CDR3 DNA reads TGTGCCAGCAGCTTAGTGGGGCAGGGTGGTACGCAGTATTTT. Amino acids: CASSLVGQGGTQYF.

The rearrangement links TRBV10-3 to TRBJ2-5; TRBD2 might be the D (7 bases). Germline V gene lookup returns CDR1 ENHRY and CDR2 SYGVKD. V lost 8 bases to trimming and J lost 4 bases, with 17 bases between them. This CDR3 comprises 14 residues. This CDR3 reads CAIRGAGAGETQYF. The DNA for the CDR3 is TGTGCCATCCGGGGCGCGGGGGCCGGAGAGACCCAGTACTTC.

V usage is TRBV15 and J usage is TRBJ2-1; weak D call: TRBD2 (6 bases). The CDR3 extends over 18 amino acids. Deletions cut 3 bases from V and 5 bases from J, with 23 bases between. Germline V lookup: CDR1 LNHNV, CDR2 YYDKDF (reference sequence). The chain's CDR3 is CATSRTRAGTPAHNEQFF. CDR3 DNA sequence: TGTGCCACCAGCAGGACGCGGGCCGGGACTCCTGCCCACAATGAGCAGTTCTTC.

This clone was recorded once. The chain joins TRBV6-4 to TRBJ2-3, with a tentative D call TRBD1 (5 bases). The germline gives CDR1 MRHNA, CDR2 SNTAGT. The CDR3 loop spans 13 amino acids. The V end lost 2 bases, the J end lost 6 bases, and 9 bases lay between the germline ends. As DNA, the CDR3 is TGTGCCAGCAGTGACACAGGAGCTGATACGCAGTATTTT. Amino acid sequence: CASSDTGADTQYF.

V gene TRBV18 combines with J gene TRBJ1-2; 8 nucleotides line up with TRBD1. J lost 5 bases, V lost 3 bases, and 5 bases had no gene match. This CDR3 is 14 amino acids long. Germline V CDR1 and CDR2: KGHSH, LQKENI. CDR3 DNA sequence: TGTGCCAGCTCACCGGGACAGGAGGCTTATGGCTACACCTTC. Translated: CASSPGQEAYGYTF.

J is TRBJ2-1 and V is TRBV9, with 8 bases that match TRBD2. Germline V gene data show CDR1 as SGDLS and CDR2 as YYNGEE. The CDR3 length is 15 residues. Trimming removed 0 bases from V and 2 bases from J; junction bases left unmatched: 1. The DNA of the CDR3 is TGTGCCAGCAGCGTAGTTAGCGGGGCCTACAATGAGCAGTTCTTC. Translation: CASSVVSGAYNEQFF.

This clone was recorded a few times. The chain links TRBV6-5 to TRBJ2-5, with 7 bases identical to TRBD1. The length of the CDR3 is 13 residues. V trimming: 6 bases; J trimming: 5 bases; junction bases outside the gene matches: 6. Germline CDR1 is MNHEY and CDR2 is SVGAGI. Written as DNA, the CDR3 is TGTGCCAGCAGCCAAGACAGGGATGAGACCCAGTACTTC. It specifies CASSQDRDETQYF.

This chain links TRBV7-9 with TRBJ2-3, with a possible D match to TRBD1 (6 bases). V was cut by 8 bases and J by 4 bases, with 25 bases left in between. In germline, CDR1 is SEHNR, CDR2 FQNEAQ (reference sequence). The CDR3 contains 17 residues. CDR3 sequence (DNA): TGTGCCAGCTGTCCAACCATAGGGGGAGATCGGTCAGATACGCAGTATTTT. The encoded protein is CASCPTIGGDRSDTQYF.

CDR3 in amino acids: CASSYPGQGASGELFF. As DNA, the CDR3 is TGTGCCAGCAGTTACCCCGGACAGGGGGCCTCCGGGGAGCTGTTTTTT. The V gene is TRBV6-2 or TRBV6-3, the J gene TRBJ2-2, with 11 bases identical to TRBD1. The CDR3 covers 16 residues. CDR1 and CDR2 (germline): MNHEY, SVGEGT. Trimming took 2 bases from V and 6 from J; bases not matched to a gene: 5.

The chain's CDR3 is CAITEGLVGEQYF. The DNA of the CDR3 is TGTGCCATCACCGAAGGCCTAGTCGGCGAGCAGTACTTC. This chain links TRBV10-3 with TRBJ2-7; D is ambiguous. Trimming cost V 7 bases and J 6 bases, with 16 bases left between them. Germline-derived CDR1 and CDR2 are ENHRY and SYGVKD. The CDR3 is 13 residues long.

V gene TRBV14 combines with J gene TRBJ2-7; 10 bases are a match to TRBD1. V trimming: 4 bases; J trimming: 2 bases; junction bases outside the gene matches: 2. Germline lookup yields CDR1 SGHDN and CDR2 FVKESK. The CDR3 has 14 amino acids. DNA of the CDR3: TGTGCCAGCAGCCTAGGACAGGGGGCCTACGAGCAGTACTTC. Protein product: CASSLGQGAYEQYF. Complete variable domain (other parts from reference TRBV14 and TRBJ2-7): EAGVTQFPSHSVIEKGQTVTLRCDPISGHDNLYWYRRVMGKEIKFLLHFVKESKQDESGMPNNRFLAERTGGTYSTLKVQPAELEDSGVYFCASSLGQGAYEQYFGPGTRLTVT.

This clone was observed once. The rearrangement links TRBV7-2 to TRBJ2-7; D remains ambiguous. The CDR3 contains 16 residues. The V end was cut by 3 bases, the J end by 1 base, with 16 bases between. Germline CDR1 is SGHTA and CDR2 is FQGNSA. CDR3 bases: TGTGCCAGCAGCTTTACCCCTCTGGGCCCTTCCTACGAGCAGTACTTC. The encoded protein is CASSFTPLGPSYEQYF.

In DNA form, the CDR3 reads TGTGCCAGCAGCCTCCGGACTAGCGGATCCCAAGAGACCCAGTACTTC. It yields the protein CASSLRTSGSQETQYF. V is TRBV7-8 and J is TRBJ2-5; 10 bases fit TRBD2. The CDR3 sequence is 16 residues long. Unmatched junction bases numbered 7, after V lost 5 bases and J lost 1 base. CDR1 is SGHVS and CDR2 is FQNEAQ in the germline V gene.

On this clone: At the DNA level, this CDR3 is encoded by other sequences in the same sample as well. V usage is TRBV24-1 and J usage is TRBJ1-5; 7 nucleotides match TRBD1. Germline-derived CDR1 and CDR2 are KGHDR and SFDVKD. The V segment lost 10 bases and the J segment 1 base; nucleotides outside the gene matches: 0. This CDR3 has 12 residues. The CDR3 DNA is TGTGCCACACAGGGGAGCAATCAGCCCCAGCATTTT. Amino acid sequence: CATQGSNQPQHF.

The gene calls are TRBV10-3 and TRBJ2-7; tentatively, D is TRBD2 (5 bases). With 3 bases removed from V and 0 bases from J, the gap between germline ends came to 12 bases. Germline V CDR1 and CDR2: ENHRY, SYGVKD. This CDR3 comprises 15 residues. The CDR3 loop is CAISDSVSFSYEQYF. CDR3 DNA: TGTGCCATCAGTGATAGCGTATCCTTCTCCTACGAGCAGTACTTC.

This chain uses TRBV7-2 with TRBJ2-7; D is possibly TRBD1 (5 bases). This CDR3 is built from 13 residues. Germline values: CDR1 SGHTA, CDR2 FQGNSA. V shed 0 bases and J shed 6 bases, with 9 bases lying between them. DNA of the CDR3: TGTGCCAGCAGCTTAGCTGGGGCGACCGAGCAGTACTTC. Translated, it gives CASSLAGATEQYF.

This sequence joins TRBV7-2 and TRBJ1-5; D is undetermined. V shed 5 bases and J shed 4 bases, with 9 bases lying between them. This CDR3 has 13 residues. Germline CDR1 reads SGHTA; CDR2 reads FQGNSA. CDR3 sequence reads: CASSTGMNQPQHF. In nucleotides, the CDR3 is TGTGCCAGCAGCACCGGGATGAATCAGCCCCAGCATTTT.

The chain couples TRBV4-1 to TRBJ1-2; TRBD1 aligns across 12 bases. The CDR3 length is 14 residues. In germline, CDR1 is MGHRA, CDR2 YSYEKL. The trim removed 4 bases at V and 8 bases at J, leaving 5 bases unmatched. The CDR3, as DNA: TGCGCCAGCAGCCCGGGACAGGGGGCCCGGGGCTACACCTTC. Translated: CASSPGQGARGYTF.

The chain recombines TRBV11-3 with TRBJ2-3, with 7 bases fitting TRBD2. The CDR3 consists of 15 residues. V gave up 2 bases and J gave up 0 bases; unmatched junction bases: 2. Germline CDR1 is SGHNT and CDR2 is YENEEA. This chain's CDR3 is CASSLSGASTDTQYF. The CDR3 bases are TGTGCCAGCAGCTTAAGCGGGGCAAGCACAGATACGCAGTATTTT.

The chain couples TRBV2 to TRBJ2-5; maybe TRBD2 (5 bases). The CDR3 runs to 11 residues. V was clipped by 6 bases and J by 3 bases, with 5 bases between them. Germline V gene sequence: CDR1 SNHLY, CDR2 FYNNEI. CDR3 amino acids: CASRREETQYF. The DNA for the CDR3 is TGTGCCAGCAGGAGGGAAGAGACCCAGTACTTC.

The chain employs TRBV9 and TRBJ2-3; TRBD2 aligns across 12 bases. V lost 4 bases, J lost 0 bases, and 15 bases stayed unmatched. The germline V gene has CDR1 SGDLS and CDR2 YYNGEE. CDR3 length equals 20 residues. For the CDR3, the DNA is TGTGCCAGCAGCAGAACCCCCTGGACTAGCGGGGAGACTAGCACAGATACGCAGTATTTT. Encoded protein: CASSRTPWTSGETSTDTQYF.

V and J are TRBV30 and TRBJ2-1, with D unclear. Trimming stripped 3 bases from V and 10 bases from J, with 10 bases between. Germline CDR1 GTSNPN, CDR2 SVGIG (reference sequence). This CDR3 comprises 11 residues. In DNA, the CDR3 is TGTGCCTGGAGGAGCCTAGTGGAGCAGTTCTTC. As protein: CAWRSLVEQFF.